This T cell receptor (beta chain) comes out of a study of technical replicates of blood from a few donors. CDR3 length equals 14 residues. Per germline, CDR1 SGHVS and CDR2 FNYEAQ. The V and J ends lost 3 bases and 1 base respectively, with 10 bases between them. Libraries were prepared by immunoSEQ multiplex PCR; TCRdb keeps only in-frame clonotypes and omits some of them. The sample has around 76,000 clones, 95% to 99% seen once. Sequencing was performed on T cells isolated from PBMCs. The TCR comes from a human donor in good health. The gene calls are TRBV7-6 and TRBJ2-7; no clear D. The CDR3 DNA reads as TGTGCCAGCAGCTTGGAACTACAATCCTACGAGCAGTACTTC. Encoded protein: CASSLELQSYEQYF.